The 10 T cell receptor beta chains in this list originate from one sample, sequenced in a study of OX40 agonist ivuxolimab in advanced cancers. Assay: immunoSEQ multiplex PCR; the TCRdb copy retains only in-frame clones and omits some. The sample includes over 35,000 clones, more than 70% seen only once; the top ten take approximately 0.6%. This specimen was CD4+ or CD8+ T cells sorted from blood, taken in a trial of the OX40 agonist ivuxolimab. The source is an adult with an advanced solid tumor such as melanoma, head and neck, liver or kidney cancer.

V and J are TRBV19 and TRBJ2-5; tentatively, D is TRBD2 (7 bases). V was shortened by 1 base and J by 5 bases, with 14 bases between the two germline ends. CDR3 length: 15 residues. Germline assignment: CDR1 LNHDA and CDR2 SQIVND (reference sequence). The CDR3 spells CASSIVGGGRETQYF. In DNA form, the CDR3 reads TGTGCCAGTAGTATAGTAGGGGGGGGTCGGGAGACCCAGTACTTC.

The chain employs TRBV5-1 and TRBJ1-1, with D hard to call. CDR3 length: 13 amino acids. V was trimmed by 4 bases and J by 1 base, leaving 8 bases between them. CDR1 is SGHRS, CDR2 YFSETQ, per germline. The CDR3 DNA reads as TGCGCCAGCAGCCCGTCATCGAACACTGAAGCTTTCTTT. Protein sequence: CASSPSSNTEAFF.

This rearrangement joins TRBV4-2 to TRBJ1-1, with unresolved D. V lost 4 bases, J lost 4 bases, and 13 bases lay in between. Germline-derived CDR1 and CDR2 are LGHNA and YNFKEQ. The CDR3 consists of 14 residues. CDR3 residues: CASSLRGFGTEAFF. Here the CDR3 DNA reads TGTGCCAGCAGCCTCCGAGGGTTCGGCACTGAAGCTTTCTTT.

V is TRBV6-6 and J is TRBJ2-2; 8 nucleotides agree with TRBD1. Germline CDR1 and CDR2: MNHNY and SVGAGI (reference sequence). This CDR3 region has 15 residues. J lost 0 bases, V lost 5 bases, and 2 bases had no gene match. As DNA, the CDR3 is TGTGCCAGCAGTCCACAGGGGGCGAACACCGGGGAGCTGTTTTTT. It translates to CASSPQGANTGELFF.

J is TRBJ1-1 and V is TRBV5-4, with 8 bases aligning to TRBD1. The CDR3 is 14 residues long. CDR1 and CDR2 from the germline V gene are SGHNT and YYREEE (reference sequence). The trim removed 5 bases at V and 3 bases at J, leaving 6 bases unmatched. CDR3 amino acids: CASRQGQAYTEAFF. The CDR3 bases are TGTGCCAGCAGGCAGGGACAGGCGTACACTGAAGCTTTCTTT.

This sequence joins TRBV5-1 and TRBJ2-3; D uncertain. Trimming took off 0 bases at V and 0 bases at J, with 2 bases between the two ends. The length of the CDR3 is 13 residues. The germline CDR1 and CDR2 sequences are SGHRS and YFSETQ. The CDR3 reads CASSLESTDTQYF. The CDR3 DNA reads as TGCGCCAGCAGCTTGGAAAGCACAGATACGCAGTATTTT.

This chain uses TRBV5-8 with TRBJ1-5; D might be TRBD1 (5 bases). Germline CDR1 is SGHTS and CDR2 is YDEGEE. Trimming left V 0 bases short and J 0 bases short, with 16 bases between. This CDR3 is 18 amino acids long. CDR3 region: CASSLVRQTVFSNQPQHF. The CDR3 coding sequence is TGTGCCAGCAGCTTGGTTCGCCAGACAGTATTTAGCAATCAGCCCCAGCATTTT.

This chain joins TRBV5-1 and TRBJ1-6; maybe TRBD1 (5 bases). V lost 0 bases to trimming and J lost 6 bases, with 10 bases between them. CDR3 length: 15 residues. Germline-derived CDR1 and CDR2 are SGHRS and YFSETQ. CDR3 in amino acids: CASSLDPGLNSPLHF. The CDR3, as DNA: TGCGCCAGCAGCTTGGACCCGGGACTTAATTCACCCCTCCACTTT.

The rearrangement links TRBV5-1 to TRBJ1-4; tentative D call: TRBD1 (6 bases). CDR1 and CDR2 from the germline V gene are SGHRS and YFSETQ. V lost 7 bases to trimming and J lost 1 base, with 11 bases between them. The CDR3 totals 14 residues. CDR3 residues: CASASQGTNEKLFF. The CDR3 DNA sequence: TGCGCCAGCGCATCACAGGGAACTAATGAAAAACTGTTTTTT.

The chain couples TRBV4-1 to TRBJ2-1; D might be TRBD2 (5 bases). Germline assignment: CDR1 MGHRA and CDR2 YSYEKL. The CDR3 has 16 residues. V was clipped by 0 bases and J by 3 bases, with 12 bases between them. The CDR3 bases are TGCGCCAGCAGCCAAGATATACGGGAAGGCTACAATGAGCAGTTCTTC. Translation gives CASSQDIREGYNEQFF.